These 4 T cell receptor beta chains came from one sample sequenced in a study of early T cells in non-severe SARS-CoV-2 infection (dated by TCRdb to the early 2020s). Library preparation employed 5' RACE. The sequencing machine was a NextSeq 500. Using fastp at Q25 and MiXCR, TCRdb reprocessed the public reads and kept productive beta chains. Rows are combined by CDR3 protein, so each entry shows the most common genes and DNA. This sample lists approximately 71,000 distinct CDR3 sequences; about 11% were detected once. The top ten clonotypes cover approximately 5.9% of the sample. The sample was whole blood. These receptors originate from an adult who was a healthcare worker with PCR-confirmed SARS-CoV-2 infection or an uninfected control (not recorded which).

As for this clonotype: Just one base apart from a much larger clone, this may be a read error. The chain employs TRBV28 and TRBJ2-7, with TRBD2 as a possible D gene (5 bases). CDR3 length: 12 residues. CDR1 and CDR2 from the germline V gene are MDHEN and SYDVKM. DNA of the CDR3: TGTGTCAGCAGTACCCAACTAGACGAGCAGTACTTC. Residues: CVSSTQLDEQYF.

This chain's CDR3 is CATSGGSNQPQHF. The CDR3 DNA reads as TGTGCCACCAGCGGGGGTAGCAATCAGCCCCAGCATTTT. The chain recombines TRBV15 with TRBJ1-5; perhaps TRBD1 as D (5 bases). This CDR3 has 13 amino acids. Germline CDR1 and CDR2: LNHNV and YYDKDF (reference sequence). V shed 5 bases and J shed 0 bases, with 5 bases lying between them.

This clonotype was counted between two and nine times. The chain recombines TRBV29-1 with TRBJ2-1, with D unclear. Trimming took off 1 base at V and 7 bases at J, with 8 bases between the two ends. The V gene's germline CDR1 is SQVTM and CDR2 ANQGSEA. The length of the CDR3 is 12 residues. In DNA form, the CDR3 reads TGCAGCGTTGAAGGTGCAGGAAATGAGCAGTTCTTC. Translated: CSVEGAGNEQFF.

This clonotype was detected only a few times. V usage is TRBV30 and J usage is TRBJ2-2; 7 bases match TRBD2. The trim removed 5 bases at V and 7 bases at J, leaving 4 bases unmatched. The CDR3 length is 12 residues. CDR1 and CDR2 from the germline V gene are GTSNPN and SVGIG (reference sequence). The CDR3 nucleotides read TGTGCCTGGTCTGGCGGGAGCGGGGAGCTGTTTTTT. This translates into CAWSGGSGELFF.